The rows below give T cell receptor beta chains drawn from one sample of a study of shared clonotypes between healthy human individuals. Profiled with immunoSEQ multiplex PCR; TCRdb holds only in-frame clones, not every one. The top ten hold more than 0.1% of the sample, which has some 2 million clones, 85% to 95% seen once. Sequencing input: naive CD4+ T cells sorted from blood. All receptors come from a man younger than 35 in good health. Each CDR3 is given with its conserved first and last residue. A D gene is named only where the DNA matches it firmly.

cdr3_aa: CASSSLWTSGTATKNIQYF; j_call: TRBJ2-4; d_call: -; v_call: TRBV7-2
cdr3_aa: CASSFRGASYEQYF; j_call: TRBJ2-7; d_call: -; v_call: TRBV7-2
cdr3_aa: CASSLIRGGETQYF; j_call: TRBJ2-5; d_call: TRBD2; v_call: TRBV5-6
cdr3_aa: CASSLTSRKQFF; j_call: TRBJ2-1; d_call: -; v_call: TRBV7-2
cdr3_aa: CATSSRQGTTEAFF; j_call: TRBJ1-1; d_call: TRBD1; v_call: TRBV15
cdr3_aa: CASRTQWGINIQYF; j_call: TRBJ2-4; d_call: -; v_call: TRBV2
cdr3_aa: CASKKTAATNEKLFF; j_call: TRBJ1-4; d_call: -; v_call: TRBV6-5
cdr3_aa: CASSTFRGPTGELFF; j_call: TRBJ2-2; d_call: -; v_call: TRBV7-2
cdr3_aa: CASTPPGGADGYTF; j_call: TRBJ1-2; d_call: -; v_call: TRBV19
cdr3_aa: CASSETPGGTQYF; j_call: TRBJ2-3; d_call: -; v_call: TRBV6-4
cdr3_aa: CAWSLRPGMNQGYTF; j_call: TRBJ1-2; d_call: -; v_call: TRBV30
cdr3_aa: CASSERVGGSGYTF; j_call: TRBJ1-2; d_call: -; v_call: TRBV2